These 32 T cell receptor beta chains originate from one sample sequenced in a study of T cells in Graves' hyperthyroidism and ophthalmopathy. It was RNA transcripts that yielded the amplified TCR beta CDR3 regions. HTBI primers were the set used in a first-round RT-PCR of the TCR CDR3. TCRdb passed the multiplex PCR reads through MiXCR, listing each CDR3 protein once. In the table there are 540,000 or so distinct CDR3 sequences, under 60% of which are singletons. The sample was peripheral blood or thyroid tissue (not recorded which). The receptors come from an adult woman with Graves' disease, either hyperthyroidism or ophthalmopathy (not recorded which).

V is TRBV25-1 and J is TRBJ2-7; 9 positions agree with TRBD1. Germline CDR1 is MGHDK and CDR2 is SYGVNS. This CDR3 region has 16 residues. With 4 bases clipped from V and 0 bases from J, the junction kept 7 bases outside the gene matches. In DNA form, the CDR3 reads TGTGCCAGCAGTGCTAGCGGACAGGGGTTCTCCTACGAGCAGTACTTC. Its protein is CASSASGQGFSYEQYF.

This clonotype came up many times. The chain recombines TRBV10-3 with TRBJ1-5; D is unresolved. The CDR3 loop spans 15 amino acids. V was pared by 2 bases and J by 0 bases, with 8 bases between. Germline CDR1 reads ENHRY; CDR2 reads SYGVKD. The CDR3 region has the DNA TGTGCCATCAGTGAGATAGAAAATAGCAATCAGCCCCAGCATTTT. The encoded protein is CAISEIENSNQPQHF.

To note about this clonotype: The CDR3 ends on some other residue instead of the conserved phenylalanine or tryptophan, so this is likely a read error. The chain couples TRBV4-1 to TRBJ1-4; D is unresolved. V lost 2 bases to trimming and J lost 7 bases, with 5 bases between them. Germline CDR1 reads MGHRA; CDR2 reads YSYEKL. The CDR3 contains 12 residues. CDR3 protein: CASSQLGEKLFV. The CDR3 coding sequence is TGCGCCAGCAGCCAACTGGGTGAAAAACTGTTTGTT.

This clonotype occurred many times. The chain employs TRBV25-1 and TRBJ1-1; 8 bases align to TRBD1. With 5 bases clipped from V and 5 bases from J, the junction kept 10 bases outside the gene matches. The CDR3 totals 15 residues. The germline gives CDR1 MGHDK, CDR2 SYGVNS. The CDR3 spells CASSKFRGPRTEAFF. The CDR3 nucleotides are TGTGCCAGCAGTAAATTCAGGGGGCCGCGGACTGAAGCTTTCTTT. The variable domain in full, completed from reference TRBV25-1 and TRBJ1-1, reads EADIYQTPRYLVIGTGKKITLECSQTMGHDKMYWYQQDPGMELHLIHYSYGVNSTEKGDLSSESTVSRIRTEHFPLTLESARPSHTSQYLCASSKFRGPRTEAFFGQGTRLTVV.

This clonotype was detected only a few times. V and J are TRBV28 and TRBJ2-7; 7 bases align to TRBD1. The germline V gene has CDR1 MDHEN and CDR2 SYDVKM. There are 15 residues in the CDR3. V shed 5 bases and J 0 bases; nucleotides not matched to a gene: 7. The CDR3 nucleotides are TGTGCCAGCAGTAGGACAGGTTACAGCTCCTACGAGCAGTACTTC. Protein: CASSRTGYSSYEQYF.

This chain links TRBV7-9 with TRBJ1-6; D might be TRBD1 (5 bases). The length of the CDR3 is 15 residues. V lost 5 bases to trimming and J lost 8 bases, with 16 bases between them. Per germline, CDR1 SEHNR and CDR2 FQNEAQ (reference sequence). CDR3 region: CASSPGLAGHSPLHF. CDR3 in DNA: TGTGCCAGCAGCCCCGGGCTGGCGGGGCATTCACCCCTCCACTTT.

This clonotype was found a few times. V gene TRBV25-1 combines with J gene TRBJ1-6; no clear D gene. This CDR3 region has 12 residues. The V gene's germline CDR1 is MGHDK and CDR2 SYGVNS. V was cut by 2 bases and J by 9 bases, with 5 bases left in between. In nucleotides, the CDR3 is TGTGCCAGCAGTGAAATTAGTTCACCCCTCCACTTT. Protein product: CASSEISSPLHF.

The sample holds many counts of this clonotype. V and J are TRBV4-1 and TRBJ1-5; unclear D gene. CDR3 size: 13 residues. V dropped 1 base and J dropped 8 bases, with 9 bases sitting between them. The germline V gene encodes CDR1 MGHRA and CDR2 YSYEKL. The CDR3 region is CASSQGGLEPQHF. In nucleotides, the CDR3 is TGCGCCAGCAGCCAAGGTGGGTTAGAGCCCCAGCATTTT.

Points on this clonotype: At one boundary the junction diverges from the germline segment, which might be a read error. The chain uses TRBV15 and TRBJ1-2, with 7 nucleotides matching TRBD1. CDR1 and CDR2 (germline): LNHNV, YYDKDF (reference sequence). This CDR3 region has 15 residues. CDR3 sequence reads: CAASRESSGGYGYTF. The DNA of the CDR3 is TGTGCCGCCAGCAGAGAGTCGTCAGGGGGCTATGGCTACACCTTC.

The genes are TRBV7-9 and TRBJ2-5; D remains unclear. Trimming removed 0 bases at V and 7 bases at J, with 12 bases between. The CDR3 contains 14 residues. Germline-derived CDR1 and CDR2 are SEHNR and FQNEAQ (reference sequence). The CDR3 protein is CASSLAASPGTQYF. Here the CDR3 DNA reads TGTGCCAGCAGCTTAGCAGCCTCTCCCGGGACCCAGTACTTC. The whole variable domain, remainder taken from reference TRBV7-9 and TRBJ2-5, is DTGVSQNPRHKITKRGQNVTFRCDPISEHNRLYWYRQTLGQGPEFLTYFQNEAQLEKSRLLSDRFSAERPKGSFSTLEIQRTEQGDSAMYLCASSLAASPGTQYFGPGTRLLVL.

Many counts were recorded for this clonotype. The V call is TRBV4-1, the J call TRBJ2-7; D may match TRBD1 or TRBD2 (5 bases each). Trimming shortened V by 1 base and J by 2 bases, and 12 bases separated the two germline ends. CDR1 MGHRA and CDR2 YSYEKL come from the germline V gene. This CDR3 contains 15 residues. The CDR3 region is CASSQVGDGTYEQYF. The CDR3, as DNA: TGCGCCAGCAGCCAAGTTGGGGACGGGACCTACGAGCAGTACTTC.

The chain combines TRBV14 with TRBJ1-1; the D gene is possibly TRBD1 (6 bases). Trimming left V 3 bases short and J 5 bases short, with 22 bases between. This CDR3 is built from 17 residues. The V gene's germline CDR1 is SGHDN and CDR2 FVKESK. CDR3 residues: CASSQLGARGERTEAFF. The CDR3 nucleotides are TGTGCCAGCAGCCAGCTGGGGGCGCGGGGCGAAAGGACTGAAGCTTTCTTT.

This clonotype appeared many times. V gene TRBV14 combines with J gene TRBJ2-5, with TRBD1 identical over 9 bases. J was trimmed by 3 bases and V by 6 bases; bases with no gene match: 8. The CDR3 sequence is 15 residues long. CDR1 SGHDN and CDR2 FVKESK come from the germline V gene. CDR3 sequence reads: CASSAHGQGKETQYF. DNA of the CDR3: TGTGCCAGCAGTGCTCACGGACAGGGGAAAGAGACCCAGTACTTC.

The chain carries TRBV10-3 and TRBJ1-1; possible D gene TRBD1, 6 bases. CDR1 ENHRY and CDR2 SYGVKD come from the germline V gene. The CDR3 has 15 amino acids. V dropped 11 bases and J dropped 1 base, with 20 bases sitting between them. The CDR3 DNA is TGTGCCTCAAGACAGCCTCGGACAGCGAACACTGAAGCTTTCTTT. This gives the protein CASRQPRTANTEAFF.

J is TRBJ1-2 and V is TRBV25-1; D might be TRBD1 (5 bases). V was shortened by 5 bases and J by 5 bases, with 18 bases between the two germline ends. The CDR3 length is 15 residues. Germline V gives CDR1 MGHDK, CDR2 SYGVNS. The CDR3 sequence: CASSLPPWEGYGYTF. The CDR3 coding sequence is TGTGCCAGCAGTTTGCCTCCGTGGGAGGGGTATGGCTACACCTTC.

This clonotype has only a few counts. The gene calls are TRBV7-6 and TRBJ2-5; unclear D gene. Germline assignment: CDR1 SGHVS and CDR2 FNYEAQ. The V and J ends lost 0 bases and 5 bases respectively, with 10 bases between them. There are 14 residues in the CDR3. The CDR3 nucleotides are TGTGCCAGCAGCTTAGCGCTCGGTTCGGAGACCCAGTACTTC. Residues: CASSLALGSETQYF.

The gene calls are TRBV2 and TRBJ2-5, with 12 bases that match TRBD2. The CDR3 is 17 amino acids. Germline CDR1 and CDR2: SNHLY and FYNNEI. V shed 8 bases, J shed 5 bases, and the junction held 15 bases outside the gene matches. CDR3 DNA: TGTGCCAGCGCAGGCCCGAAGACTAGCGGGAGTAGTGAGACCCAGTACTTC. It codes for CASAGPKTSGSSETQYF.

The chain combines TRBV20-1 with TRBJ1-5; D call uncertain. V was shortened by 5 bases and J by 5 bases, with 16 bases between the two germline ends. This CDR3 is 14 amino acids long. In germline, CDR1 is DFQATT, CDR2 SNEGSKA (reference sequence). This CDR3 reads CSAATGRTDQPQHF. The CDR3 bases are TGCAGTGCTGCAACTGGGCGGACGGATCAGCCCCAGCATTTT.

This clonotype was seen just once. The CDR3 does not end in the conserved phenylalanine or tryptophan, so this is likely a read error. No DNA is shown, since the ends of the CDR3 on it are uncertain; the CDR3 is the one TCRdb lists. The genes are TRBV10-3 and TRBJ2-5. The CDR3 is 13 amino acids long, termini counted. Germline V lookup: CDR1 ENHRY, CDR2 SYGVKD. CDR3 loop: CAISEIVQRTGTS.

CDR3 nucleotides: TGTGCCATCAGTCCGGACAGGGGTTCACCCCTCCACTTT. It encodes CAISPDRGSPLHF. V gene TRBV10-3 combines with J gene TRBJ1-6; TRBD1 aligns across 9 bases. Germline values: CDR1 ENHRY, CDR2 SYGVKD. Trimming at V came to 5 bases and at J to 9 bases, leaving 2 bases not matched to a gene. This CDR3 has 13 residues.

This chain uses TRBV29-1 with TRBJ2-3; TRBD2 matches at 11 bases. This CDR3 is built from 18 residues. CDR1 SQVTM and CDR2 ANQGSEA come from the germline V gene. V lost 6 bases to trimming and J lost 1 base; unmatched junction nucleotides: 15. DNA for the CDR3: TGCAGCGTGGCCACTAGCGGGAGCTTTTCTCGGGGCACAGATACGCAGTATTTT. This encodes CSVATSGSFSRGTDTQYF.

This clonotype was counted at least ten times. The genes are TRBV19 and TRBJ1-5; no firm D call. Germline values: CDR1 LNHDA, CDR2 SQIVND (reference sequence). V lost 1 base and J lost 2, with 6 bases in between. The CDR3 is 14 amino acids. The chain's CDR3 is CASSIVYGNQPQHF. The DNA of the CDR3 is TGTGCCAGTAGTATAGTTTACGGCAATCAGCCCCAGCATTTT.

This sequence joins TRBV29-1 and TRBJ2-5; TRBD2 aligns across 10 bases. V was pared by 6 bases and J by 7 bases, with 5 bases of the junction left unmatched. The germline gives CDR1 SQVTM, CDR2 ANQGSEA. CDR3 size: 12 residues. The CDR3 DNA reads TGCAGCGTCCTCTTAGCGGGGGGGACCCAGTACTTC. Translation gives CSVLLAGGTQYF.

The chain has TRBV24-1 and TRBJ2-7, with D unclear. Germline CDR1 KGHDR, CDR2 SFDVKD. V dropped 4 bases and J dropped 4 bases, with 10 bases sitting between them. CDR3 size: 13 residues. The DNA of the CDR3 is TGTGCCACCAGTGACAATCAGCGTTACGAGCAGTACTTC. Translation: CATSDNQRYEQYF.

In this sample, this clonotype turned up many times. The chain links TRBV7-8 to TRBJ2-7; D unresolved. The V gene lost 5 bases and the J gene lost 3 bases, with 14 bases spanning the gap. The CDR3 loop spans 14 amino acids. Per the germline V gene, CDR1 is SGHVS and CDR2 is FQNEAQ. CDR3 in DNA: TGTGCCAGCAGCGCCACGACTGGGAACTACGAGCAGTACTTC. This codes for CASSATTGNYEQYF.

This clonotype was seen repeatedly, ten times or more. V gene TRBV10-3 combines with J gene TRBJ2-7; TRBD2 might be the D (5 bases). Germline CDR1 and CDR2: ENHRY and SYGVKD. The germline V and J ends were trimmed by 3 bases and 4 bases, with 7 bases remaining between them. The CDR3 sequence is 12 residues long. The CDR3 sequence: CAISEREYEQYF. CDR3 DNA sequence: TGTGCCATCAGTGAACGGGAATACGAGCAGTACTTC.

The chain links TRBV28 to TRBJ1-6, with D perhaps matching TRBD1 (6 bases). This CDR3 has 16 residues. Germline assignment: CDR1 MDHEN and CDR2 SYDVKM. V was cut by 2 bases and J by 8 bases, with 16 bases left in between. This chain's CDR3 is CASSLRFWRGDSPLHF. The CDR3 nucleotides read TGTGCCAGCAGTTTACGGTTCTGGAGGGGGGATTCACCCCTCCACTTT.

The chain joins TRBV29-1 to TRBJ1-2; a possible D gene is TRBD1 (5 bases). The V gene's germline CDR1 is SQVTM and CDR2 ANQGSEA. This CDR3 is 15 amino acids long. Trimming pared 2 bases from V and 3 bases from J, leaving 16 bases between. The chain's CDR3 is CSVEIPDTDDYGYTF. The CDR3 nucleotides read TGCAGCGTTGAAATCCCGGACACCGACGACTATGGCTACACCTTC.

This clonotype was seen ten or more times. The chain combines TRBV20-1 with TRBJ1-2; D is ambiguous. V was cut by 4 bases and J by 4 bases, with 10 bases left in between. The germline V gene has CDR1 DFQATT and CDR2 SNEGSKA (reference sequence). The CDR3 covers 12 residues. CDR3 in DNA: TGCAGTGCTACCGACATGTCCTATGGCTACACCTTC. Protein sequence: CSATDMSYGYTF.

Remarks on this clonotype: A junction end diverges from the germline sequence, so it may reflect a read error. The chain carries TRBV10-3 and TRBJ2-5; 9 bases agree with TRBD1. CDR3 size: 15 residues. Germline V lookup: CDR1 ENHRY, CDR2 SYGVKD. The CDR3 nucleotides read TGTGCCACCAGTGACCGGGGACAGGGCCAAGAGACCCAGTACTTC. Amino acids: CATSDRGQGQETQYF.

The chain recombines TRBV19 with TRBJ2-1; no clear D gene. CDR1 is LNHDA, CDR2 SQIVND, per germline (reference sequence). CDR3 length: 13 amino acids. The germline V and J ends were trimmed by 5 bases and 3 bases, with 8 bases remaining between them. The CDR3 sequence is CASSGRLYNEQFF. CDR3 DNA sequence: TGTGCCAGTAGTGGCAGACTCTACAATGAGCAGTTCTTC.

In this sample, this clonotype turned up many times. The chain is built from TRBV7-8 and TRBJ1-5, with a weak D call TRBD1 (5 bases). The CDR3 has 15 residues. Per the germline V gene, CDR1 is SGHVS and CDR2 is FQNEAQ. Trimming left V 1 base short and J 5 bases short, with 12 bases between. CDR3 protein: CASSLDRGFYQPQHF. The CDR3 bases are TGTGCCAGCAGCTTAGATCGGGGCTTCTATCAGCCCCAGCATTTT.